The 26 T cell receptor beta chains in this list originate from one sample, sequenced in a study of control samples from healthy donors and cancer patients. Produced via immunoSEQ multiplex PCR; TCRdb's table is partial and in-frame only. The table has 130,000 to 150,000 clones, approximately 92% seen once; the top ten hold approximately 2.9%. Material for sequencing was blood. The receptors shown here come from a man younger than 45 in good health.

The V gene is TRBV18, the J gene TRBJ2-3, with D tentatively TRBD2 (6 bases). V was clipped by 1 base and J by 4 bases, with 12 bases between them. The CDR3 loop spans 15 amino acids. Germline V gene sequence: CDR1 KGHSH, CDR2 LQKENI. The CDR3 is CASSPRGGLSDTQYF. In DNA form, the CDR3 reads TGTGCCAGCTCACCACGGGGAGGCCTCTCAGATACGCAGTATTTT.

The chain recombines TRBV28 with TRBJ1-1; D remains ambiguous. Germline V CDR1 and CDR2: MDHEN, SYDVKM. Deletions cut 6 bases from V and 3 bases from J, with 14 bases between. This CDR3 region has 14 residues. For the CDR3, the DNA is TGTGCCAGCAGCCCCCCACACAAGGACACTGAAGCTTTCTTT. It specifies CASSPPHKDTEAFF. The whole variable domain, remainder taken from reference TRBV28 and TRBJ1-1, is DVKVTQSSRYLVKRTGEKVFLECVQDMDHENMFWYRQDPGLGLRLIYFSYDVKMKEKGDIPEGYSVSREKKERFSLILESASTNQTSMYLCASSPPHKDTEAFFGQGTRLTVV.

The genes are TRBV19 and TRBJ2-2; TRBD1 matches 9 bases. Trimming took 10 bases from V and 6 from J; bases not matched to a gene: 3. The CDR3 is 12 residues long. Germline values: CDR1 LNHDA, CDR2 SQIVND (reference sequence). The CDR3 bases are TGTGCCACCAGGACAGGGGCCGGGGAGCTGTTTTTT. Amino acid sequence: CATRTGAGELFF.

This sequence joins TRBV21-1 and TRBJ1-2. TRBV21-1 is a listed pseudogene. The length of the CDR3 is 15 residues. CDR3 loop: CASSKENLGAYGYTF. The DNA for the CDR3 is TGTGCCAGCAGCAAAGAGAACCTGGGAGCCTATGGCTACACCTTC.

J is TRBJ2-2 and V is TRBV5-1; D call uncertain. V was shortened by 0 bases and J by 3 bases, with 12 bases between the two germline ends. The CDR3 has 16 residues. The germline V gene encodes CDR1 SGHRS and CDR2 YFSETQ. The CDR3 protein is CASSLVPILDTGELFF. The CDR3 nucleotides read TGCGCCAGCAGCTTGGTGCCTATATTGGACACCGGGGAGCTGTTTTTT.

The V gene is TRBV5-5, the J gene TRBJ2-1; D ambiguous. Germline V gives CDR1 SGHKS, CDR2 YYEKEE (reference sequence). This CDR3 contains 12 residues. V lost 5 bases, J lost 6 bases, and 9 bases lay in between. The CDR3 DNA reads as TGTGCCAGCAGGCTCTCCGTCAATGAGCAGTTCTTC. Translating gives CASRLSVNEQFF.

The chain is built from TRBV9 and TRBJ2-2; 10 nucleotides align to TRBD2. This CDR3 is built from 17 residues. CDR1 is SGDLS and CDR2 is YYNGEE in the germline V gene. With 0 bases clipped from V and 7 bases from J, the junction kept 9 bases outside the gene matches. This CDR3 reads CASSVGPSGGGDGELFF. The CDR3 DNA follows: TGTGCCAGCAGCGTAGGGCCTAGCGGGGGCGGTGACGGGGAGCTGTTTTTT.

The CDR3 DNA reads as TGTGCCAGCAGCTTAAGCGGGGGTAGCACTGAAGCTTTCTTT. Residues: CASSLSGGSTEAFF. The chain employs TRBV7-3 and TRBJ1-1; D is perhaps TRBD1 (5 bases). The V end was cut by 1 base, the J end by 4 bases, with 10 bases between. CDR3 length: 14 amino acids. Germline values: CDR1 SGHTA, CDR2 FQGTGA.

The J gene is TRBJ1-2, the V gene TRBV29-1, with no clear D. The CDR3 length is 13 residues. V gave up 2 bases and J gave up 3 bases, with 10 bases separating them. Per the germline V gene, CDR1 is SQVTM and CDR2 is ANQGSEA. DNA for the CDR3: TGCAGCGTTGAACAGGAGGAAGACTATGGCTACACCTTC. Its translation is CSVEQEEDYGYTF.

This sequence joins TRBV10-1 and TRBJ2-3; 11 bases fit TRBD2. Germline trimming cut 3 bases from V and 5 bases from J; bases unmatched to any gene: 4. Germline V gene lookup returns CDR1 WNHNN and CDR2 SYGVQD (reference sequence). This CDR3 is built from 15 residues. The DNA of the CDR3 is TGCGCCAGCAGTGACGGGCTAGCGGGGGGAGATACGCAGTATTTT. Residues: CASSDGLAGGDTQYF.

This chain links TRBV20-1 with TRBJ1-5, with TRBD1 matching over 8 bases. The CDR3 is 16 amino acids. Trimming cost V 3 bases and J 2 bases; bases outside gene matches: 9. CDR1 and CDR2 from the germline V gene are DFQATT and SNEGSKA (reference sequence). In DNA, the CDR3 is TGCAGTGCTAGTTTGGGGCAGGGGGCAGGCAATCAGCCCCAGCATTTT. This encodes CSASLGQGAGNQPQHF.

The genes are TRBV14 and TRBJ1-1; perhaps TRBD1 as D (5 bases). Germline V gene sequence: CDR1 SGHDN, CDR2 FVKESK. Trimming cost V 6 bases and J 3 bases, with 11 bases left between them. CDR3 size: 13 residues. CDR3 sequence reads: CASSRTPDTEAFF. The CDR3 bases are TGTGCCAGCAGTCGGACACCCGACACTGAAGCTTTCTTT.

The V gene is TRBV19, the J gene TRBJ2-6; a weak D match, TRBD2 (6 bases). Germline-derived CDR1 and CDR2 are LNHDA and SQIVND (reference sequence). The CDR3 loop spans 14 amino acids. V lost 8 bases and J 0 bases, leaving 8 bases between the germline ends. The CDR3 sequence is CASGGISGANVLTF. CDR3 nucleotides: TGTGCCAGTGGAGGGATCTCTGGGGCCAACGTCCTGACTTTC.

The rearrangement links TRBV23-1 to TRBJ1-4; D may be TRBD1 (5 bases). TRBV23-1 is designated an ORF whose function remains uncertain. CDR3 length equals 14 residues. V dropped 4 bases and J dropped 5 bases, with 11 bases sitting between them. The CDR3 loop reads CASSRAGINEKLFF. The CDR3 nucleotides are TGCGCCAGCAGTCGGGCAGGGATAAATGAAAAACTGTTTTTT.

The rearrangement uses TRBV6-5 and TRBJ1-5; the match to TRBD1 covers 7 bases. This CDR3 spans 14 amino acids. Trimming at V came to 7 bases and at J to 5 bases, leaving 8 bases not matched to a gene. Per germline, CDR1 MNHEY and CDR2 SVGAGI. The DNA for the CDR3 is TGTGCCAGCAATCCCGCAGGGGGGGATCAGCCCCAGCATTTT. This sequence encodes CASNPAGGDQPQHF.

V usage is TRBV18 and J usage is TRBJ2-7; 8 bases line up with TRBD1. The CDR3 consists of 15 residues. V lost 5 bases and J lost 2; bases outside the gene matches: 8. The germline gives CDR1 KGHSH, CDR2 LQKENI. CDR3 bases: TGTGCCAGCTCAACTAAGCCGGGACAGGCCTACGAGCAGTACTTC. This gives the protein CASSTKPGQAYEQYF.

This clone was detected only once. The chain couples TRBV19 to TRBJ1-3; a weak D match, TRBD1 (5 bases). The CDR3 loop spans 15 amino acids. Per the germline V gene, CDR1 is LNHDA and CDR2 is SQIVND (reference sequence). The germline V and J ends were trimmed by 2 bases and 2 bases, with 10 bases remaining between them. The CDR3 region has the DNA TGTGCCAGTAGTATATGGTTGGGACCTGGAAACACCATATATTTT. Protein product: CASSIWLGPGNTIYF.

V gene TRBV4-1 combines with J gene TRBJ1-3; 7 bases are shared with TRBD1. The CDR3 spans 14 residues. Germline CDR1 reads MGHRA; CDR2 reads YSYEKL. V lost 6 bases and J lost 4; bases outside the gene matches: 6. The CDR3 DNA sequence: TGCGCCAGCAGGAGACAGGGATCCGGAAACACCATATATTTT. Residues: CASRRQGSGNTIYF.

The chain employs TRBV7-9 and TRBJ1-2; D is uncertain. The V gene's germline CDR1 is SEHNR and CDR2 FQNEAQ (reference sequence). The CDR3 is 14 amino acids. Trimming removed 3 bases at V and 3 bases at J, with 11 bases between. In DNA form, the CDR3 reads TGTGCCAGCAGCTTGGTTGGAGGCGACTATGGCTACACCTTC. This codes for CASSLVGGDYGYTF.

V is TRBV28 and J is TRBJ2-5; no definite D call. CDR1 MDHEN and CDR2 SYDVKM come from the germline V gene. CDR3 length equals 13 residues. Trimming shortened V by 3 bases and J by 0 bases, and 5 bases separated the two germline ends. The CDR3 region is CASSLTNQETQYF. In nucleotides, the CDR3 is TGTGCCAGCAGTTTGACGAACCAAGAGACCCAGTACTTC.

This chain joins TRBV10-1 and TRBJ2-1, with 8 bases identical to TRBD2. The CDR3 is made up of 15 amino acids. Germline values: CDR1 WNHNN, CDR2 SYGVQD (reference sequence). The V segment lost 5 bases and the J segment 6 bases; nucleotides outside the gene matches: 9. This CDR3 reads CASSLAGPRGNEQFF. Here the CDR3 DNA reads TGCGCCAGCAGTCTAGCGGGCCCCCGGGGCAATGAGCAGTTCTTC.

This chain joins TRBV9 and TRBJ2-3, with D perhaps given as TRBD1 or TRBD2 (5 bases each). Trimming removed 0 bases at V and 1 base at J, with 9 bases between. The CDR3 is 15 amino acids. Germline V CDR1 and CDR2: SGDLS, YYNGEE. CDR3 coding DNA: TGTGCCAGCAGCGTAGGAGGGGCAGGCACAGATACGCAGTATTTT. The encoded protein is CASSVGGAGTDTQYF.

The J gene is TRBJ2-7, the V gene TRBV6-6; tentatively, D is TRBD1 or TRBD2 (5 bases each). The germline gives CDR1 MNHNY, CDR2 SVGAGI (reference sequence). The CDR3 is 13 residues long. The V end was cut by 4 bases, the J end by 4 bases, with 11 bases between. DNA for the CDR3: TGTGCCAGCAGTTCGGCAGGGAGATACGAGCAGTACTTC. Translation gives CASSSAGRYEQYF.

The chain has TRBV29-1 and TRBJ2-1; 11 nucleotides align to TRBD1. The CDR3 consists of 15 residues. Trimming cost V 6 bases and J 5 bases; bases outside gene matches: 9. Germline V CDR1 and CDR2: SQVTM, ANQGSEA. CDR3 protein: CSVPPGQGVHNEQFF. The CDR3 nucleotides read TGCAGCGTACCGCCGGGACAGGGGGTCCACAATGAGCAGTTCTTC.

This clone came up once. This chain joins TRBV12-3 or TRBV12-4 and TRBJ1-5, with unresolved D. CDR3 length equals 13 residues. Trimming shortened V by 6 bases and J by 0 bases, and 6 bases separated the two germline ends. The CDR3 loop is CASRPDSNQPQHF. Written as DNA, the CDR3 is TGTGCCAGCAGGCCGGATAGCAATCAGCCCCAGCATTTT.

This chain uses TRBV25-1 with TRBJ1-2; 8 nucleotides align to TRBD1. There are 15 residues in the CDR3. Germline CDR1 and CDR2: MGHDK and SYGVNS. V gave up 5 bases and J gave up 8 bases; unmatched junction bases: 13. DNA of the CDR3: TGTGCCAGCAGTAATTACGGGACAGGCTTCTCGGGCTACACCTTC. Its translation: CASSNYGTGFSGYTF.